This T cell receptor beta chain was obtained from a study of CD8+ T cells in alopecia areata. Treatment defined: oral pan-JAK inhibitor, 5-10 mg twice daily. RNA extraction and reverse transcription yielded cDNA as sequencing template. Repertoires were generated with immunoSEQ multiplex PCR, while TCRdb's copy carries only in-frame clones and drops some. In the table there are over 120,000 clones, about 51% of which are singletons. Germline V CDR1 and CDR2: MNHEY, SVGAGI. This CDR3 comprises 14 residues. Trimming removed 0 bases from V and 2 bases from J, with 7 bases in between. The chain links TRBV6-5 to TRBJ1-2, with D hard to call. The sequence was collected from a human donor with alopecia areata. Sample: CD8+ T cells sorted from blood, taken at week 4, from a patient treated with tofacitinib. CDR3 residues: CASSYSDKNYGYTF. CDR3 nucleotides: TGTGCCAGCAGTTACTCTGACAAGAACTATGGCTACACCTTC.